The subject of this entry is one T cell receptor (beta chain). Which antigen it targets is not known. The record has no base qualities; no much larger clone is one base away. The data stem from a study of cytomegalovirus exposure and HLA in healthy donors (dated by TCRdb to 2016 to 2017). In terms of the full investigation: The 650 to 750 repertoires of the first cohort and the 110 or so validation repertoires were produced on the same platform, according to a later analysis. The study was designed to test whether signatures of past pathogen exposure could be identified by cataloging public T cell receptors. A separate validation cohort of approximately 130 different subjects was used in addition to the roughly 700-subject first cohort. To predict cytomegalovirus infection status, the study brought together high-throughput TCR immunosequencing, statistical association of individual TCRs with disease status, and machine learning.

Separate from the approximately 700-subject first cohort, the validation cohort of some 130 subjects was the group to which the donors belonged. Libraries were built with the immunoSEQ multiplex PCR assay. As for how the authors treated the data: A statistical classification framework was developed to diagnose cytomegalovirus status using the catalog of TCR beta chain sequences. TCRdb stores this immuneACCESS table with in-frame sequences only. Part of the clones is absent; in the studies checked, under half of the shortfall reflects unresolved V genes, and no reason is known for the rest. Clonal size and the V and J genes are those of that table, whereas D and trimming came from the DNA. Present in this sample are 200,000 or so clones, 65% to 90% of which were seen just once. 10% to 15% of the sample is taken by the ten largest. Results and caveats for the whole study, not just this receptor: The study gave a list of 150 to 200 TCR beta chains associated with cytomegalovirus. A later analysis found that TCRs clustered in the first cohort also tended to co-occur in the 95 to 150 validation repertoires, with 94% of cluster scores above 0. A later analysis lacked HLA typing for the validation cohort, so it scored co-occurrence in that cohort across all 110 or so repertoires. In vitro tests confirmed that a few of the cytomegalovirus-associated TCR beta chains recognize cytomegalovirus antigens. According to the authors, the approach could potentially be generalized to other disease states and immunological phenotypes. Across donors, most TCR sequences were observed very rarely, whereas some public TCRs were present in many individuals. In both the original and validation cohorts, the classifier was reported to diagnose cytomegalovirus status with high specificity and sensitivity.

The V end gives up 0 bases and the J end 8 bases, leaving 5 bases in the junction not matched to a gene. The CDR3 contains 16 residues, cysteine and phenylalanine counted. Only the CDR3 portion is preserved as DNA: 48 bases, with reading frame beginning at the first base. Via the germline V gene, CDR1 is SGDLS and CDR2 YYNGEE. The sequence links TRBV9 to TRBJ2-1, and TRBD2 aligns with 13 junction nucleotides. The TCR sequence derives from a woman aged 25 to 39 in good health and CMV-seropositive. The sample was PBMCs. The bases are TGTGCCAGCAGCGTAGGTGGACTAGCGGGAGCCGATGAGCAGTTCTTC. It encodes CASSVGGLAGADEQFF.